Following are 22 T cell receptor beta chains from one sample sequenced in a study of shared clonotypes between healthy human individuals. Sequencing was performed with immunoSEQ multiplex PCR; in TCRdb, only in-frame clones are kept and a portion is missing. The table lists under 120,000 clones, about 70% of them singletons. The sample consisted of memory CD8+ T cells sorted from blood. Noted subset: CD45RO+ cells pooled with CCR7-negative TemRA cells. These TCRs come from a woman younger than 45 in good health.

The chain uses TRBV11-2 and TRBJ2-1, with 9 bases identical to TRBD2. The CDR3 sequence is 16 residues long. The germline gives CDR1 SGHAT, CDR2 FQNNGV. V lost 6 bases, J lost 3 bases, and 9 bases stayed unmatched. CDR3 amino acids: CASSSSGRWVYNEQFF. The CDR3 DNA reads TGTGCCAGCAGTTCAAGCGGGAGGTGGGTCTACAATGAGCAGTTCTTC.

The CDR3 is CASSWASDRGADEQYF. The CDR3 bases are TGTGCCAGCAGTTGGGCCTCCGACAGGGGTGCCGACGAGCAGTACTTC. The V call is TRBV6-6, the J call TRBJ2-7; 8 nucleotides line up with TRBD1. The V gene end was trimmed by 4 bases and the J gene end by 5 bases; junction bases not matched to a gene: 13. The CDR3 runs 16 residues. CDR1 and CDR2 (germline): MNHNY, SVGAGI (reference sequence).

As concerns this clone: A single base separates this from a much larger clone, so it may be a read error. The chain recombines TRBV7-3 with TRBJ2-3, with no clear D. The CDR3 length is 12 residues. Germline lookup yields CDR1 SGHTA and CDR2 FQGTGA. V was pared by 5 bases and J by 2 bases, with 5 bases between. Here the CDR3 reads CASSLDTDTQYF. CDR3 DNA sequence: TGTGCCAGCAGCCTTGACACAGATACGCAGTATTTT.

This clone was counted a few times. V is TRBV6-4 and J is TRBJ2-1; weak D call: TRBD2 (5 bases). There are 14 residues in the CDR3. Germline V gene sequence: CDR1 MRHNA, CDR2 SNTAGT. The V end was cut by 6 bases, the J end by 6 bases, with 15 bases between. The CDR3 DNA reads as TGTGCCAGCAGCCCCTCACTAGAGAGCAATGAGCAGTTCTTC. Protein sequence: CASSPSLESNEQFF.

In its sample, this clone was seen a few times. The chain is built from TRBV6-6 and TRBJ2-7; 9 bases align to TRBD1. This CDR3 is built from 15 residues. J gave up 3 bases and V 6 bases, and 9 bases lay outside the gene matches. Germline-derived CDR1 and CDR2 are MNHNY and SVGAGI (reference sequence). The CDR3 coding sequence is TGTGCCAGCAGGGACCCCGGGACAGGGAACTACGAGCAGTACTTC. Amino acids: CASRDPGTGNYEQYF.

The chain employs TRBV4-2 and TRBJ2-1; 8 nucleotides align to TRBD2. Germline assignment: CDR1 LGHNA and CDR2 YNFKEQ. Germline trimming cut 0 bases from V and 8 bases from J; bases unmatched to any gene: 6. The CDR3 is 15 amino acids. This CDR3 reads CASSQDPSGGYEQFF. The CDR3 region has the DNA TGTGCCAGCAGCCAAGACCCCAGCGGGGGATATGAGCAGTTCTTC.

This clone was observed once. This chain links TRBV25-1 with TRBJ1-1; D might be TRBD1 (6 bases). Germline V gene sequence: CDR1 MGHDK, CDR2 SYGVNS. CDR3 size: 16 residues. The V gene lost 2 bases and the J gene lost 3 bases, with 16 bases spanning the gap. In nucleotides, the CDR3 is TGTGCCAGCAGTGAAAGGGAGACAGGAGGGGACACTGAAGCTTTCTTT. Encoded protein: CASSERETGGDTEAFF.

This sequence joins TRBV6-1 and TRBJ2-3; the match to TRBD1 covers 7 bases. Germline CDR1 MNHNS, CDR2 SASEGT. This CDR3 has 16 residues. V was pared by 4 bases and J by 5 bases, with 12 bases of the junction left unmatched. CDR3: CASSGGQFFSRDTQYF. DNA for the CDR3: TGTGCCAGCAGTGGGGGACAGTTTTTTAGTCGAGATACGCAGTATTTT.

The chain carries TRBV28 and TRBJ1-1; 7 positions match TRBD1. The trim removed 2 bases at V and 3 bases at J, leaving 15 bases unmatched. CDR1 is MDHEN, CDR2 SYDVKM, per germline. CDR3 size: 18 residues. CDR3 protein: CASSLKGEWYRGDTEAFF. The CDR3, as DNA: TGTGCCAGCAGTTTAAAGGGCGAGTGGTACAGGGGCGACACTGAAGCTTTCTTT.

V is TRBV21-1 and J is TRBJ2-7; whether TRBD1, the table's D call, matches the DNA was not checked. TRBV21-1 is noted as a pseudogene. This CDR3 region has 15 residues. In nucleotides, the CDR3 is TGTGCCAGCAGCAAAGACACAGGGGACGTTTACGAGCAGTACTTC. Translating gives CASSKDTGDVYEQYF.

The chain uses TRBV28 and TRBJ2-1; 11 nucleotides align to TRBD2. V lost 2 bases to trimming and J lost 7 bases; unmatched junction nucleotides: 7. CDR1 is MDHEN and CDR2 is SYDVKM in the germline V gene. The CDR3 consists of 16 residues. In DNA form, the CDR3 reads TGTGCCAGCAGTTTAGCCCCTAGCGGGAGGAGGAATGAGCAGTTCTTC. It translates to CASSLAPSGRRNEQFF.

The chain joins TRBV4-2 to TRBJ2-1; 9 bases are a match to TRBD1. V lost 0 bases and J lost 8; bases outside the gene matches: 8. CDR3 length: 16 amino acids. Germline-derived CDR1 and CDR2 are LGHNA and YNFKEQ. The CDR3 nucleotides are TGTGCCAGCAGCCAAGACGAGGGACAGGGATTCGATGAGCAGTTCTTC. Its protein product is CASSQDEGQGFDEQFF.

This clone showed up just once. The chain couples TRBV13 to TRBJ1-1; TRBD1 agrees at 8 bases. Germline CDR1 PRHDT, CDR2 FYEKMQ (reference sequence). V shed 5 bases, J shed 11 bases, and the junction held 10 bases outside the gene matches. This CDR3 comprises 13 residues. The CDR3 is CASSDRGPNWAFF. Written as DNA, the CDR3 is TGTGCCAGCAGCGACAGGGGTCCAAATTGGGCTTTCTTT.

Remarks on this clone: Lacking the conserved final phenylalanine or tryptophan, this CDR3 likely reflects a read error. The DNA is left out, because the CDR3 cannot be placed on it with certainty; the CDR3 is given as TCRdb lists it. This sequence joins TRBV5-1 and TRBJ2-7. The CDR3 spans 20 residues, counting both ends. Germline CDR1 SGHRS, CDR2 YFSETQ. CDR3 in amino acids: CASSVPEQKRRRANSTSSTS.

The CDR3 bases are TGTGCCAGCAGCTTAGACAGTAGCAATCAGCCCCAGCATTTT. As protein: CASSLDSSNQPQHF. This sequence joins TRBV7-9 and TRBJ1-5; D remains ambiguous. Trimming stripped 1 base from V and 0 bases from J, with 4 bases between. CDR3 size: 14 residues. Germline V gene data show CDR1 as SEHNR and CDR2 as FQNEAQ (reference sequence).

This clone was recorded once. The gene calls are TRBV11-3 and TRBJ2-1, with D unclear. CDR1 SGHNT and CDR2 YENEEA come from the germline V gene. This CDR3 has 12 amino acids. V lost 3 bases, J lost 5 bases, and 5 bases lay in between. CDR3 loop: CASSLNNNEQFF. The CDR3 bases are TGTGCCAGCAGCTTGAACAACAATGAGCAGTTCTTC. Drawing the rest from reference TRBV11-3 and TRBJ2-1, the complete variable domain is EAGVVQSPRYKIIEKKQPVAFWCNPISGHNTLYWYLQNLGQGPELLIRYENEEAVDDSQLPKDRFSAERLKGVDSTLKIQPAELGDSAVYLCASSLNNNEQFFGPGTRLTVL.

The J gene is TRBJ1-4, the V gene TRBV9; 7 bases map to TRBD1. CDR3 size: 14 residues. Looked up from germline, CDR1 is SGDLS and CDR2 is YYNGEE. The V gene end was trimmed by 4 bases and the J gene end by 6 bases; junction bases not matched to a gene: 6. The CDR3 loop is CASSYGGTDEKLFF. CDR3 in DNA: TGTGCCAGCAGCTACGGAGGGACAGATGAAAAACTGTTTTTT.

The V call is TRBV19, the J call TRBJ2-2, with D unresolved. Looked up from germline, CDR1 is LNHDA and CDR2 is SQIVND (reference sequence). Trimming removed 1 base from V and 1 base from J, with 7 bases in between. This CDR3 is 15 amino acids long. CDR3 loop: CASSIVNLNTGELFF. CDR3 DNA: TGTGCCAGTAGTATAGTAAACTTGAACACCGGGGAGCTGTTTTTT.

This clone was detected many times. This sequence joins TRBV6-1 and TRBJ1-2, with D perhaps TRBD1 (6 bases). Trimming took 6 bases from V and 4 from J, leaving 12 bases between them. This CDR3 is 13 amino acids long. Germline CDR1 MNHNS, CDR2 SASEGT. The CDR3 protein is CASSSGEAYGYTF. The CDR3, as DNA: TGTGCCAGCAGCTCAGGGGAGGCCTATGGCTACACCTTC.

Ten or more counts support this clone. This chain connects TRBV9 to TRBJ2-1; TRBD2 matches 9 bases. The germline CDR1 and CDR2 sequences are SGDLS and YYNGEE. Losses at the gene ends were 2 bases for V and 4 bases for J; bases not matched to a gene: 4. This CDR3 is 15 amino acids long. The CDR3 protein is CASSVSGSGYNEQFF. The DNA of the CDR3 is TGTGCCAGCAGCGTTAGCGGGAGTGGGTACAATGAGCAGTTCTTC.

The V and J genes are TRBV27 and TRBJ2-5, with D perhaps TRBD1 or TRBD2 (6 bases each). The closer fit of TRBJ2-7 to the DNA end suggests the J call may be wrong. Looked up from germline, CDR1 is MNHEY and CDR2 is SMNVEV (reference sequence). This CDR3 has 16 residues. CDR3 region: CASSPRPPGASYEQYF. The CDR3 bases are TGTGCCAGCAGTCCCAGACCCCCGGGGGCATCCTACGAGCAGTACTTC.

The rearrangement links TRBV11-2 to TRBJ1-4; TRBD1 matches at 7 bases. The CDR3 is made up of 16 amino acids. Looked up from germline, CDR1 is SGHAT and CDR2 is FQNNGV. After removal of 1 base from V and 4 bases from J, the junction contained 6 bases not matched to a gene. CDR3 DNA: TGTGCCAGCAGCTTAGGACCGGGACAGATTAATGAAAAACTGTTTTTT. As protein: CASSLGPGQINEKLFF.